This passage covers 26 T cell receptor beta chains from one sample sequenced in a study of vaccination and CD4 T cells after COVID-19 (dated by TCRdb to the early 2020s). Library preparation employed PCR. The run used an Illumina iSeq 100. TCR sequencing of DNA from cultured CD4+ T cells used the Oncomine TCR Beta short-read assay at the Johns Hopkins FTIC core. Using fastp trimming at Q25 and MiXCR clonotype assembly, TCRdb reanalyzed the public sequencing data and kept in-frame beta chains. Rows merge per CDR3 protein into single entries with the most common DNA and genes. The sample table shows approximately 9,300 distinct CDR3 sequences, and about 23% are seen once. The top ten clonotypes cover 20% to 30% of the sample. The antigens these receptors bind are not known. The treatment or condition label of this sample denotes: 10-day PBMC culture with coronavirus spike peptide pools or control peptides (ViraFEST assay).

This sample comprised CD4+ T cells from blood, cultured in vitro, obtained before SARS-CoV-2 vaccination. These receptors were collected from a human donor who received a COVID-19 vaccine.

This clonotype was counted between two and nine times. The chain has TRBV7-2 and TRBJ2-5; D is undetermined. Germline-derived CDR1 and CDR2 are SGHTA and FQGNSA. This CDR3 has 15 amino acids. The V gene lost 7 bases and the J gene lost 5 bases, with 20 bases spanning the gap. This chain's CDR3 is CASIRPNVGYETQYF. The CDR3 bases are TGTGCCAGCATCAGACCTAACGTGGGGTATGAGACCCAGTACTTC. The variable domain in full, with the rest retrieved from reference TRBV7-2 and TRBJ2-5, is GAGVSQSPSNKVTEKGKDVELRCDPISGHTALYWYRQSLGQGLEFLIYFQGNSAPDKSGLPSDRFSAERTGGSVSTLTIQRTQQEDSAVYLCASIRPNVGYETQYFGPGTRLLVL.

This rearrangement joins TRBV6-1 to TRBJ1-1; D not certain. CDR1 is MNHNS, CDR2 SASEGT, per germline. CDR3 length: 11 amino acids. Between the trimmed V and J ends, which lost 7 bases and 4 bases, there was a span of 7 bases. The CDR3 reads CASTWTTEAFF. The CDR3 DNA reads TGTGCCAGCACTTGGACCACTGAAGCTTTCTTT.

This clonotype was seen only a few times. The V call is TRBV2, the J call TRBJ2-3, with D possibly matching TRBD2 (6 bases). Trimming left V 4 bases short and J 1 base short, with 9 bases between. The CDR3 is 14 residues long. The germline gives CDR1 SNHLY, CDR2 FYNNEI. Here the CDR3 reads CASSGRGRTDTQYF. CDR3 sequence (DNA): TGTGCCAGCAGTGGGAGGGGCCGCACAGATACGCAGTATTTT.

This clonotype has just a few counts. The J gene is TRBJ2-3, the V gene TRBV9; 12 nucleotides agree with TRBD2. The junction had 8 bases not matched to a gene; V was cut back by 0 bases and J by 9 bases. The CDR3 totals 16 residues. Germline CDR1 is SGDLS and CDR2 is YYNGEE. CDR3 DNA sequence: TGTGCCAGCAGCGTAGAGTCTAGCGGGGGGGCACGGACGCAGTATTTT. This encodes CASSVESSGGARTQYF.

This chain joins TRBV6-1 and TRBJ2-7; TRBD1 is a possible D gene (6 bases). Germline V gene lookup returns CDR1 MNHNS and CDR2 SASEGT. This CDR3 contains 12 residues. V lost 5 bases and J 11 bases, leaving 16 bases between the germline ends. This CDR3 reads CASSRGSKGEYF. The CDR3 DNA reads TGTGCCAGCAGTAGAGGGTCTAAGGGGGAGTACTTC.

Judged by abundance, this clonotype is medium-sized (0.01 to 0.1%). The chain has TRBV6-2 or TRBV6-3 and TRBJ1-5; D is perhaps TRBD1 (6 bases). Germline CDR1 MNHEY, CDR2 SVGEGT. The CDR3 is 15 amino acids. The germline V and J ends were trimmed by 2 bases and 4 bases, with 12 bases remaining between them. This chain's CDR3 is CASSYAGTPNQPQHF. In DNA, the CDR3 is TGTGCCAGCAGTTACGCCGGGACACCGAATCAGCCCCAGCATTTT.

J is TRBJ2-5 and V is TRBV11-2; D is undetermined. This CDR3 comprises 15 residues. Deletions cut 1 base from V and 1 base from J, with 10 bases between. CDR1 is SGHAT, CDR2 FQNNGV, per germline. The CDR3 spells CASSLGSILQETQYF. For the CDR3, the DNA is TGTGCCAGCAGCTTAGGGTCTATCCTCCAAGAGACCCAGTACTTC.

This clonotype was observed a few times. The chain links TRBV2 to TRBJ1-1; D not resolved. CDR1 is SNHLY and CDR2 is FYNNEI in the germline V gene. The V end was cut by 3 bases, the J end by 4 bases, with 9 bases between. CDR3 length equals 13 residues. The CDR3 bases are TGTGCCAGCAGTGATAGCGGTGGCACTGAAGCTTTCTTT. The encoded protein is CASSDSGGTEAFF.

In its sample, this clonotype was seen a few times. The chain joins TRBV6-1 to TRBJ2-7; 11 bases are a match to TRBD2. The CDR3 runs to 20 residues. V trimming: 7 bases; J trimming: 6 bases; junction bases outside the gene matches: 26. From germline, CDR1 is MNHNS and CDR2 SASEGT. CDR3 sequence: CASTRINPGLAVGRLVEQYF. The CDR3 nucleotides are TGTGCCAGCACCAGAATAAACCCGGGACTAGCGGTGGGCCGGCTTGTCGAGCAGTACTTC.

The genes are TRBV5-4 and TRBJ2-7; 11 nucleotides line up with TRBD2. This CDR3 comprises 17 residues. The junction had 13 bases not matched to a gene; V was cut back by 4 bases and J by 4 bases. The germline gives CDR1 SGHNT, CDR2 YYREEE (reference sequence). As DNA, the CDR3 is TGTGCCAGCAGCCCCACTAGCGGGGGCCTTTCCAGGTACGAGCAGTACTTC. This gives the protein CASSPTSGGLSRYEQYF.

This clonotype was detected only a few times. The chain couples TRBV10-3 to TRBJ2-3; 9 positions match TRBD2. With V trimmed by 9 bases and J by 4 bases, 8 bases remained unmatched. This CDR3 has 14 residues. Germline V gene lookup returns CDR1 ENHRY and CDR2 SYGVKD. The CDR3 is CAMKGGGAADTQYF. CDR3 bases: TGTGCCATGAAGGGCGGGGGGGCTGCAGATACGCAGTATTTT.

This clonotype was picked up a small number of times. The rearrangement joins TRBV25-1 to TRBJ1-5; D unclear. The CDR3 is 11 residues long. The germline gives CDR1 MGHDK, CDR2 SYGVNS. The V and J ends lost 6 bases and 5 bases respectively, with 5 bases between them. The CDR3 DNA follows: TGTGCCAGCAGAGACGATCAGCCCCAGCATTTT. Amino acids: CASRDDQPQHF.

The V and J genes are TRBV19 and TRBJ2-2; D uncertain. The CDR3 spans 12 residues. CDR1 LNHDA and CDR2 SQIVND come from the germline V gene (reference sequence). The ends were cut back, 7 bases at V and 7 bases at J, with 10 bases in the middle. The chain's CDR3 is CASTLRGGELFF. DNA of the CDR3: TGTGCCAGTACCCTCCGAGGCGGGGAGCTGTTTTTT. Full variable domain (rest looked up from reference TRBV19 and TRBJ2-2): DGGITQSPKYLFRKEGQNVTLSCEQNLNHDAMYWYRQDPGQGLRLIYYSQIVNDFQKGDIAEGYSVSREKKESFPLTVTSAQKNPTAFYLCASTLRGGELFFGEGSRLTVL.

The chain uses TRBV19 and TRBJ2-3; D unclear. The germline V gene has CDR1 LNHDA and CDR2 SQIVND (reference sequence). V lost 1 base, J lost 1 base, and 9 bases lay in between. The CDR3 is made up of 15 amino acids. The CDR3 here is CASSIGSGRTDTQYF. Here the CDR3 DNA reads TGTGCCAGTAGTATAGGGTCGGGCCGCACAGATACGCAGTATTTT.

This clonotype has just a few counts. The chain is built from TRBV5-5 and TRBJ2-2, with D tentatively TRBD1 (5 bases). Germline CDR1 and CDR2: SGHKS and YYEKEE (reference sequence). The length of the CDR3 is 14 residues. V dropped 1 base and J dropped 4 bases, with 8 bases sitting between them. The CDR3 sequence: CASSLRGTTGELFF. The CDR3 nucleotides read TGTGCCAGCAGCTTGAGGGGTACCACCGGGGAGCTGTTTTTT.

The V and J genes are TRBV2 and TRBJ1-2, with D hard to call. Looked up from germline, CDR1 is SNHLY and CDR2 is FYNNEI. The CDR3 runs 13 residues. With 3 bases removed from V and 1 base from J, the gap between germline ends came to 6 bases. The CDR3 coding sequence is TGTGCCAGCAGTGATGACGGTAACTATGGCTACACCTTC. Its translation: CASSDDGNYGYTF.

This clonotype has more than one count but fewer than ten. V is TRBV19 and J is TRBJ2-3; D tentatively fits TRBD1 or TRBD2 (5 bases each). The CDR3 has 13 amino acids. Germline V gene lookup returns CDR1 LNHDA and CDR2 SQIVND (reference sequence). Trimming pared 3 bases from V and 3 bases from J, leaving 7 bases between. CDR3 protein: CASSMGVTDTQYF. The CDR3 DNA reads as TGTGCCAGTAGTATGGGGGTGACAGATACGCAGTATTTT.

This sequence joins TRBV20-1 and TRBJ2-7, with D perhaps matching TRBD1 or TRBD2 (7 bases each). Germline CDR1 reads DFQATT; CDR2 reads SNEGSKA (reference sequence). The CDR3 has 14 amino acids. The germline V and J ends were trimmed by 3 bases and 1 base, with 13 bases remaining between them. CDR3 DNA sequence: TGCAGTGCTAGGTCAGGGGGGGGGTCCTACGAGCAGTACTTC. Translated, it gives CSARSGGGSYEQYF.

This clonotype is medium-sized in the sample. This chain joins TRBV6-5 and TRBJ1-4, with D unresolved. V was shortened by 3 bases and J by 7 bases, with 12 bases between the two germline ends. The CDR3 is made up of 14 amino acids. Germline values: CDR1 MNHEY, CDR2 SVGAGI. CDR3 in amino acids: CASSYNDGVEKLFF. The CDR3 coding sequence is TGTGCCAGCAGTTATAACGACGGGGTTGAAAAACTGTTTTTT.

This chain uses TRBV11-2 with TRBJ1-6, with 8 positions matching TRBD1. Germline values: CDR1 SGHAT, CDR2 FQNNGV. The CDR3 extends over 17 amino acids. The ends lost 0 bases at V and 6 bases at J; junction bases unmatched: 7. CDR3 loop: CASSLDLRQGSNSPLHF. CDR3 coding DNA: TGTGCCAGCAGCTTAGACCTCAGACAGGGGAGTAATTCACCCCTCCACTTT.

The CDR3 sequence is CSASAPLAGGPDTQYF. The CDR3 nucleotides are TGCAGTGCTAGTGCCCCCCTAGCGGGGGGCCCCGATACGCAGTATTTT. This chain connects TRBV20-1 to TRBJ2-3; the match to TRBD2 covers 11 bases. CDR1 and CDR2 (germline): DFQATT, SNEGSKA (reference sequence). Trimming cost V 3 bases and J 6 bases; bases outside gene matches: 11. CDR3 length: 16 amino acids.

This clonotype was detected a few times. The genes are TRBV7-8 and TRBJ2-1; TRBD1 aligns across 11 bases. Germline V gene lookup returns CDR1 SGHVS and CDR2 FQNEAQ. The CDR3 totals 15 residues. V lost 3 bases and J lost 7; bases outside the gene matches: 5. The CDR3 DNA follows: TGTGCCAGCAGCTTGGACAGGGGGCGATTGAATGAGCAGTTCTTC. Protein sequence: CASSLDRGRLNEQFF.

This clonotype rates as medium-sized. The V and J genes are TRBV25-1 and TRBJ1-2; perhaps TRBD1 as D (6 bases). Per germline, CDR1 MGHDK and CDR2 SYGVNS. The CDR3 spans 15 residues. The V gene lost 0 bases and the J gene lost 4 bases, with 12 bases spanning the gap. CDR3 protein: CASSEYGGATYGYTF. In DNA form, the CDR3 reads TGTGCCAGCAGTGAATATGGGGGGGCGACCTATGGCTACACCTTC.

J is TRBJ1-5 and V is TRBV10-3; D ambiguous. Germline loops: CDR1 ENHRY, CDR2 SYGVKD. The CDR3 runs 15 residues. V was cut by 6 bases and J by 4 bases, with 16 bases left in between. The CDR3 sequence: CAISADRSSNQPQHF. In DNA, the CDR3 is TGTGCCATCAGCGCAGACCGCTCCAGTAATCAGCCCCAGCATTTT.

The table lists this clonotype with a count of one. The V call is TRBV12-3 or TRBV12-4, the J call TRBJ2-1, with a weak D call TRBD2 (7 bases). The CDR3 runs 15 residues. Trimming left V 6 bases short and J 5 bases short, with 17 bases between. CDR3 residues: CASSPIGGENNEQFF. Written as DNA, the CDR3 is TGTGCCAGCAGCCCGATAGGGGGGGAGAACAATGAGCAGTTCTTC.

This clonotype showed up just a few times. J is TRBJ2-5 and V is TRBV15; 11 bases map to TRBD2. The CDR3 totals 19 residues. The germline CDR1 and CDR2 sequences are LNHNV and YYDKDF (reference sequence). V lost 0 bases and J lost 2; bases outside the gene matches: 11. CDR3 in amino acids: CATSRDSGTSGTGQETQYF. In nucleotides, the CDR3 is TGTGCCACCAGCAGAGATAGCGGGACTAGCGGAACGGGGCAAGAGACCCAGTACTTC.